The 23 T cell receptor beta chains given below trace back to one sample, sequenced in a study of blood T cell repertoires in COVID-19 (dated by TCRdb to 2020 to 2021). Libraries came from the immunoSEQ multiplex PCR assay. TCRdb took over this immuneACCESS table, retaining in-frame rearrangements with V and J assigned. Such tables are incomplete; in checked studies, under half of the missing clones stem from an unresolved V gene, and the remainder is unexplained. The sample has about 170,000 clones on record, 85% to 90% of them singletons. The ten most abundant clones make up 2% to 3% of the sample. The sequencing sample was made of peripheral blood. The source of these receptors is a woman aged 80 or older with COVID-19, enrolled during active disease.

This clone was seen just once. This CDR3 is CASSLVGTSGRAGHTQYF. CDR3 in DNA: TGTGCCAGCAGCTTGGTAGGGACTAGCGGGAGGGCCGGCCATACGCAGTATTTT. The chain carries TRBV5-4 and TRBJ2-3; 16 bases line up with TRBD2. This CDR3 region has 18 residues. Germline V gene lookup returns CDR1 SGHNT and CDR2 YYREEE (reference sequence). V lost 0 bases to trimming and J lost 7 bases; unmatched junction nucleotides: 8.

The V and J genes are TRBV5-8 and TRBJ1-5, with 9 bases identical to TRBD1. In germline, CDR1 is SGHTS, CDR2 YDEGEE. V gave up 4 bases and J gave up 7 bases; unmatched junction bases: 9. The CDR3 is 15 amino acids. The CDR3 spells CASSQQTGGLQPQHF. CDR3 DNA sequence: TGTGCCAGCAGCCAACAGACAGGGGGACTCCAGCCCCAGCATTTT.

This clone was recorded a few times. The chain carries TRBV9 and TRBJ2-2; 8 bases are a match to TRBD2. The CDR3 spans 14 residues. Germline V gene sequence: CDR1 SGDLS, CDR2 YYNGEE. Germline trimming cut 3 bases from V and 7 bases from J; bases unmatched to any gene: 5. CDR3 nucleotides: TGTGCCAGCAGCGCCGGGAGGGCCGGCGGGGAGCTGTTTTTT. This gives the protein CASSAGRAGGELFF.

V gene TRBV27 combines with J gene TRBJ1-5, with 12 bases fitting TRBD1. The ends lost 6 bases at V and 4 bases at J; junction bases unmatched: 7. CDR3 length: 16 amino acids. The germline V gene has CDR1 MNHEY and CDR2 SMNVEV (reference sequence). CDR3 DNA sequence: TGTGCCAGCAGACCTCCGGGACAGGGGGCGAATCAGCCCCAGCATTTT. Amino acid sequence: CASRPPGQGANQPQHF.

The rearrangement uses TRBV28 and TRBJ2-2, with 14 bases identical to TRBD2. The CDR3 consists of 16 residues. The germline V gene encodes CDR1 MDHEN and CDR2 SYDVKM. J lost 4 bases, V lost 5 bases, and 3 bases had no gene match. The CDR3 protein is CASSVGLAGGTGELFF. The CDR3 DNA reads TGTGCCAGCAGTGTAGGACTAGCGGGAGGCACCGGGGAGCTGTTTTTT.

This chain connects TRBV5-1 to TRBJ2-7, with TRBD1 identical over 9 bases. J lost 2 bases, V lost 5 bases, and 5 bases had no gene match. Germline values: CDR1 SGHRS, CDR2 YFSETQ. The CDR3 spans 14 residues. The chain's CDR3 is CASRSGQGTYEQYF. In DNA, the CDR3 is TGCGCCAGCAGATCCGGACAGGGGACCTACGAGCAGTACTTC.

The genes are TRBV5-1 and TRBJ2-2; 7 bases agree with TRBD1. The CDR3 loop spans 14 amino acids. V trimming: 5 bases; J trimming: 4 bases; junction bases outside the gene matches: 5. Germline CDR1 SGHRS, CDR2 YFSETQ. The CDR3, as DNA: TGCGCCAGCAGTCCGACAGGGCCCACCGGGGAGCTGTTTTTT. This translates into CASSPTGPTGELFF.

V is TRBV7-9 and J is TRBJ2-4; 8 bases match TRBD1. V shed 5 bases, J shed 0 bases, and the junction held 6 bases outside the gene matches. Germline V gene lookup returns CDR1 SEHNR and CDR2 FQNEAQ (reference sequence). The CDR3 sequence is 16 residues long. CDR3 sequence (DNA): TGTGCCAGCAGCCAATTAGGACAGGGAGCCAAAAACATTCAGTACTTC. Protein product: CASSQLGQGAKNIQYF. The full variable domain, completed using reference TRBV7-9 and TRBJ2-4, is DTGVSQNPRHKITKRGQNVTFRCDPISEHNRLYWYRQTLGQGPEFLTYFQNEAQLEKSRLLSDRFSAERPKGSFSTLEIQRTEQGDSAMYLCASSQLGQGAKNIQYFGAGTRLSVL.

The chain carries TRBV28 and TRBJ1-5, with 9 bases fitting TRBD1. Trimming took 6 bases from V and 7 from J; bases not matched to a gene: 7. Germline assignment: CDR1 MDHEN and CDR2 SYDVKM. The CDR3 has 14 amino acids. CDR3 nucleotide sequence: TGTGCCAGCAGCCCTCGACAGGGGGGCCAGCCCCAGCATTTT. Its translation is CASSPRQGGQPQHF.

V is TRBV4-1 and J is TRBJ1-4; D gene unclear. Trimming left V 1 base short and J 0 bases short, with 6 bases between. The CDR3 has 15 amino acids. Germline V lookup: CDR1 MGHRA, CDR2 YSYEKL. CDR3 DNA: TGCGCCAGCAGCCAAGTACAAGCAACTAATGAAAAACTGTTTTTT. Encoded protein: CASSQVQATNEKLFF.

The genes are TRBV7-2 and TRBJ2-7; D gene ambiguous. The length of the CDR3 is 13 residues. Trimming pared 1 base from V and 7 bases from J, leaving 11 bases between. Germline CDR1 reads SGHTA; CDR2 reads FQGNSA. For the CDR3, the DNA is TGTGCCAGCAGCTTAGAACTGGCGGAGGAGCAGTACTTC. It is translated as CASSLELAEEQYF. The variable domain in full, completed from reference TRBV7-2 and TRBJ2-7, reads GAGVSQSPSNKVTEKGKDVELRCDPISGHTALYWYRQSLGQGLEFLIYFQGNSAPDKSGLPSDRFSAERTGGSVSTLTIQRTQQEDSAVYLCASSLELAEEQYFGPGTRLTVT.

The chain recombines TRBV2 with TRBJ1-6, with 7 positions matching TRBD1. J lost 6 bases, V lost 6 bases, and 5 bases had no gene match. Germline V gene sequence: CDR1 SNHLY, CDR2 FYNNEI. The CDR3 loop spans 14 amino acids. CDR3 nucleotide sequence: TGTGCCAGCAGCGAACAGGGGAGTAATTCACCCCTCCACTTT. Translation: CASSEQGSNSPLHF.

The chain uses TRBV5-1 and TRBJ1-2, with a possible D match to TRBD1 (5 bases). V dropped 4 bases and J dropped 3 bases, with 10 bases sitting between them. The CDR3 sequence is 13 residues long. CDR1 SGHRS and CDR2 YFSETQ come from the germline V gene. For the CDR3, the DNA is TGCGCCAGCAGCCGACAGACCGACTATGGCTACACCTTC. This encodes CASSRQTDYGYTF.

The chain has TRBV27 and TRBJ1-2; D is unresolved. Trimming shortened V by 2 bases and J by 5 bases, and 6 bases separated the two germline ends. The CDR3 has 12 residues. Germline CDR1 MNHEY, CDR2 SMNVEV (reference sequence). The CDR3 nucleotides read TGTGCCAGCAGTTTACGCGGATATGGCTACACCTTC. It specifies CASSLRGYGYTF.

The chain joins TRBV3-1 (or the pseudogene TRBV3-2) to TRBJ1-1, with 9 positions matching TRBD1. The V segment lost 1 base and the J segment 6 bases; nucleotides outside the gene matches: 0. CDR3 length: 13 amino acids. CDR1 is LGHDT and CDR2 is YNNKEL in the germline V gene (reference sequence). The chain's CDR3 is CASSQGQGAEAFF. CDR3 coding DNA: TGTGCCAGCAGCCAAGGACAGGGGGCTGAAGCTTTCTTT.

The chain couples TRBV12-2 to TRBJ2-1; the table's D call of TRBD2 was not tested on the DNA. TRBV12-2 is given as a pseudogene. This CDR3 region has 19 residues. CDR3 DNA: TGTGCAAGTCGCTTAACAGTAGCGGGAGGGCTTAGCTCCTACAATGAGCAGTTCTTC. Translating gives CASRLTVAGGLSSYNEQFF.

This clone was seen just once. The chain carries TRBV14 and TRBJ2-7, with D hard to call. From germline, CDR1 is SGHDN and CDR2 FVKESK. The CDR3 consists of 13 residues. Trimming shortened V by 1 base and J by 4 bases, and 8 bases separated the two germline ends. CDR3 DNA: TGTGCCAGCAGCCAAGTTCCAGGATACGAGCAGTACTTC. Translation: CASSQVPGYEQYF.

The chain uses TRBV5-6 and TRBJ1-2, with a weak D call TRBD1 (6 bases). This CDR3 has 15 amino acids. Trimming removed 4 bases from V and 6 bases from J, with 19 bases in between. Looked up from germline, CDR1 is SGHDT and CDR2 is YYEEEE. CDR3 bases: TGTGCCAGCAGCCGAGCCCCAGGGGATACTCATGGCTACACCTTC. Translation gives CASSRAPGDTHGYTF. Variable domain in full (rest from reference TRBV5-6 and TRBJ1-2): DAGVTQSPTHLIKTRGQQVTLRCSPKSGHDTVSWYQQALGQGPQFIFQYYEEEERQRGNFPDRFSGHQFPNYSSELNVNALLLGDSALYLCASSRAPGDTHGYTFGSGTRLTVV.

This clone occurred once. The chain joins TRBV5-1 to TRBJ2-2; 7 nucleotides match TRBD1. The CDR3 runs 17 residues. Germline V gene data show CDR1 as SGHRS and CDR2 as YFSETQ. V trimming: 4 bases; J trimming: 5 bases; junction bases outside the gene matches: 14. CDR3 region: CASSNGGTARGTGELFF. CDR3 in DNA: TGCGCCAGCAGCAATGGTGGGACAGCACGAGGGACCGGGGAGCTGTTTTTT.

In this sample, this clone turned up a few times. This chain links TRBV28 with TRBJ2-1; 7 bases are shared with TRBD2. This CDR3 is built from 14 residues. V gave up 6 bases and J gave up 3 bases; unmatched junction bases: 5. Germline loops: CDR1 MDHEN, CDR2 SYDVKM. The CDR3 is CASRLTSRYNEQFF. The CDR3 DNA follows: TGTGCCAGCAGATTGACTAGCCGCTACAATGAGCAGTTCTTC.

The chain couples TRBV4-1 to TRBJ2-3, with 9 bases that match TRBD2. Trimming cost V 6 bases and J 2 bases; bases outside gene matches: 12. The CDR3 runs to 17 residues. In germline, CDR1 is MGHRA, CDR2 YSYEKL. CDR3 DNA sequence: TGCGCCAGCAGAACGGGACTAGCTCGGGTTGTCACAGATACGCAGTATTTT. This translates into CASRTGLARVVTDTQYF.

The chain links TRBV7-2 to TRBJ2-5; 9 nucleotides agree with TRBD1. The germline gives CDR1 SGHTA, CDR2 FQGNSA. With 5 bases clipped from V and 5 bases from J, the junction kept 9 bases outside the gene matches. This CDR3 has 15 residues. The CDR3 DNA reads TGTGCCAGCAGCAAACGGACAGGGGCGGGGGAGACCCAGTACTTC. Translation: CASSKRTGAGETQYF.

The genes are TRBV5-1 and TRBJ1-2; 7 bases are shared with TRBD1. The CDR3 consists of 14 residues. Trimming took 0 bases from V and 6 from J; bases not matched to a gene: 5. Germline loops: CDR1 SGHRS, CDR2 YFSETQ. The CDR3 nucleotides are TGCGCCAGCAGCTTGGGGGGACAGAGTAATGGCTACACCTTC. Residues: CASSLGGQSNGYTF.